The clone carrying this TCR beta chain was counted a few times. This sample was taken from a study of human T cells and chemical hapten exposure. A single record per CDR3 protein comes from TCRdb applying MiXCR to the RACE reads. Among 180,000 or so distinct CDR3 sequences listed, 25% to 30% were seen once. The CDR3 consists of 15 residues. With 1 base removed from V and 1 base from J, the gap between germline ends came to 8 bases. CDR1 is MDHEN, CDR2 SYDVKM, per germline. Time point of the sample: pre-sensitization, week 0. This sample's treatment: therapeutic diphenylcyclopropenone sensitization with weekly scalp DPC.

This clonotype was sampled from a woman in her twenties or thirties with alopecia areata. Some clones in this sample may be carry-over from other donors' samples. The rearrangement links TRBV28 to TRBJ1-5, with unresolved D. This sample comprised whole blood, obtained in connection with sensitization to the hapten diphenylcyclopropenone (DPC). The CDR3 DNA is TGTGCCAGCAGTTTATCTGGGCAGAGCAATCAGCCCCAGCATTTT. It specifies CASSLSGQSNQPQHF.